The subject of this entry is one TCR beta chain. Its antigen remains unknown. When samples were unsorted, roughly 91 million PBMCs were used for genomic DNA. These data come from a study of shared clonotypes between healthy human individuals. Unsorted PBMC DNA was sequenced on ten immunoSEQ deep assay plates. In the source study's methods: Quality scores were absent from the junction-only immunoSEQ sequences, so filtering differed. The protocol was immunoSEQ multiplex PCR, while the TCRdb copy is restricted to in-frame clones and leaves out a portion. V and J calls and clone size come straight from that table; D and trimming were deduced from the DNA. The sample holds 450,000 or so clones, over 60% seen once. Study findings and constraints: Collection of samples was limited to blood; tissue repertoires likely differ.

The CDR3 spans 14 residues. The V segment lost 8 bases and the J segment 4 bases; nucleotides outside the gene matches: 6. Germline assignment: CDR1 ENHRY and CDR2 SYGVKD. This TCR derives from a woman aged 40 to 50 in good health. Some clones in this sample may be carry-over from other donors' samples. The V call is TRBV10-3, the J call TRBJ2-2; 8 nucleotides agree with TRBD2. Input material: PBMCs. The CDR3, as DNA: TGTGCCATCTCTAGCGGGTCGGGCACCGGGGAGCTGTTTTTT. It yields the protein CAISSGSGTGELFF.